A few counts support the clone carrying this TCR beta chain. Its antigen is unknown. Method: immunoSEQ multiplex PCR; TCRdb's copy keeps in-frame clones and lacks some. The profile shows about 27,000 clones, about 83% of them singletons. This entry belongs to a study of OX40 agonist ivuxolimab in advanced cancers. Study background: Ivuxolimab is an agonistic anti-OX40 (CD134) antibody, and patients were treated with it.

Exclusion applied to patients with autoimmune disease history or systemic immunosuppression. At cycle 4 day 1, cycle 7 day 1, and baseline, blood was sampled. Trimming left V 1 base short and J 7 bases short, with 10 bases between. Germline CDR1 and CDR2: SEHNR and FQNEAQ (reference sequence). The CDR3 is made up of 14 amino acids. Notes on the study in general: Partial responders treated at 0.1-3.0 mg/kg exhibited clonal expansion among the lowest measured.

The chain is built from TRBV7-9 and TRBJ2-2; no reliable D call. The material was CD4+ or CD8+ T cells sorted from blood, obtained in a trial of the OX40 agonist ivuxolimab. The receptor was derived from an adult with an advanced solid tumor such as melanoma, head and neck, liver or kidney cancer. CDR3 sequence (DNA): TGTGCCAGCAGCTTAGTTGGCAATCTCGGGGAGCTGTTTTTT. Its protein is CASSLVGNLGELFF.